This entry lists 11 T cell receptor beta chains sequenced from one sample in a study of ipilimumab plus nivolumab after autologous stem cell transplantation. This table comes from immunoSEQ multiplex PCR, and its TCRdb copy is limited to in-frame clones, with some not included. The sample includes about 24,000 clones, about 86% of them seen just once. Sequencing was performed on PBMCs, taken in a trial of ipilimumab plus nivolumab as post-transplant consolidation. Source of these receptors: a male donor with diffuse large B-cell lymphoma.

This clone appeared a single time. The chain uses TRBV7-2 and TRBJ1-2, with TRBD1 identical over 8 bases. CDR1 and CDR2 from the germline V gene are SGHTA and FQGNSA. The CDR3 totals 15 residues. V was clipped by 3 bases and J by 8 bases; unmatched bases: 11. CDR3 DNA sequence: TGTGCCAGCAGCTTGGGGACAGGCCTTTCGGGGGGCTACACCTTC. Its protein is CASSLGTGLSGGYTF. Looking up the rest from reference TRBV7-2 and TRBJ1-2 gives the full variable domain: GAGVSQSPSNKVTEKGKDVELRCDPISGHTALYWYRQSLGQGLEFLIYFQGNSAPDKSGLPSDRFSAERTGGSVSTLTIQRTQQEDSAVYLCASSLGTGLSGGYTFGSGTRLTVV.

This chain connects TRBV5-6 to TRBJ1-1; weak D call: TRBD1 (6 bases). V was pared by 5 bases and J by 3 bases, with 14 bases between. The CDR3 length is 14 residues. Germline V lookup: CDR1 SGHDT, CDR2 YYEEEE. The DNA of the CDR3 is TGTGCCAGCAGACTTGGACAGAGTTACACTGAAGCTTTCTTT. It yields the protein CASRLGQSYTEAFF. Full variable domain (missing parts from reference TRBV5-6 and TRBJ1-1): DAGVTQSPTHLIKTRGQQVTLRCSPKSGHDTVSWYQQALGQGPQFIFQYYEEEERQRGNFPDRFSGHQFPNYSSELNVNALLLGDSALYLCASRLGQSYTEAFFGQGTRLTVV.

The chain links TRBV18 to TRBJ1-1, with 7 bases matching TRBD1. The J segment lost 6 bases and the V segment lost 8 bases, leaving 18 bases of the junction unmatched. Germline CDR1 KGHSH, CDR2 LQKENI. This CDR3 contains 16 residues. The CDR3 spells CASTVEGAYSGAEAFF. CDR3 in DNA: TGTGCCAGCACGGTGGAGGGGGCTTATTCCGGAGCTGAAGCTTTCTTT.

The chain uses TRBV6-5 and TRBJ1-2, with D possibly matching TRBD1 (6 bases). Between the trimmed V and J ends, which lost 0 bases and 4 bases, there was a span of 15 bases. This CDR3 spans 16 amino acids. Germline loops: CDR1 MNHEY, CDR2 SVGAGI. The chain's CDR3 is CASSYSTSGAGYGYTF. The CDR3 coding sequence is TGTGCCAGCAGTTACTCGACGTCAGGGGCCGGCTATGGCTACACCTTC.

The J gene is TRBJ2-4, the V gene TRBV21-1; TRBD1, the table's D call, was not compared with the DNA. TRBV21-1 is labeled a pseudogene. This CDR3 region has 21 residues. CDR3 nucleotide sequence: TGTGCCAGCAGCAAAAAGTTCCGGCGGGACAGGCTCCTATCGGGCAAAAACATTCAGTACTTC. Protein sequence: CASSKKFRRDRLLSGKNIQYF.

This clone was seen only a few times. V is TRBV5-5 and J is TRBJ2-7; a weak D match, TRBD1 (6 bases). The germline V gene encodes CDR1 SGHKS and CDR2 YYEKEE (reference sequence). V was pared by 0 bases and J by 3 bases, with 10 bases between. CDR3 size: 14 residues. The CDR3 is CASSLAPTGYEQYF. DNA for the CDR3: TGTGCCAGCAGCTTGGCCCCGACAGGCTACGAGCAGTACTTC.

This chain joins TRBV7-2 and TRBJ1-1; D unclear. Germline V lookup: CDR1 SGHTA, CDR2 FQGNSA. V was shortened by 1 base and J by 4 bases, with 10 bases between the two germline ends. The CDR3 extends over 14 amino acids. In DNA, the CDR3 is TGTGCCAGCAGCTTAGAGGCCACCGTCACTGAAGCTTTCTTT. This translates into CASSLEATVTEAFF. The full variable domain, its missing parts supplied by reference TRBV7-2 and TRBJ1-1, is GAGVSQSPSNKVTEKGKDVELRCDPISGHTALYWYRQSLGQGLEFLIYFQGNSAPDKSGLPSDRFSAERTGGSVSTLTIQRTQQEDSAVYLCASSLEATVTEAFFGQGTRLTVV.

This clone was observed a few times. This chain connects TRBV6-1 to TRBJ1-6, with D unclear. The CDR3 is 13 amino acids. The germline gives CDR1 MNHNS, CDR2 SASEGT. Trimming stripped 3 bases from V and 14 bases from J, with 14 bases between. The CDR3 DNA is TGTGCCAGCAGTGAGACCCGTGCCACTGCCCTCCACTTT. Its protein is CASSETRATALHF.

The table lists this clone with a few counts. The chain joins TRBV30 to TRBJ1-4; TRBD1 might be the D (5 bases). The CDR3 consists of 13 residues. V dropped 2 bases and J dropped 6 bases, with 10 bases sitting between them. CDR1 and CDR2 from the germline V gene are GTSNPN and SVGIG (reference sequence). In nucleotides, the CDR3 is TGTGCCTGGAGTATCCGGGGGTATGAAAAACTGTTTTTT. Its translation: CAWSIRGYEKLFF.

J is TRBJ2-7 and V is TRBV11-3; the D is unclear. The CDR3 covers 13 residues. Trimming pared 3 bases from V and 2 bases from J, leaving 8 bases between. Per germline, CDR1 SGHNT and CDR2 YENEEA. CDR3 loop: CASSLDAAYEQYF. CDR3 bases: TGTGCCAGCAGCTTGGATGCGGCCTACGAGCAGTACTTC.

CDR3 nucleotides: TGTGCCAGCAGTTTAGGGGGTTCAACTAATGAAAAACTGTTTTTT. It encodes CASSLGGSTNEKLFF. The rearrangement uses TRBV28 and TRBJ1-4; D may be TRBD1 (5 bases). CDR3 length: 15 residues. V lost 2 bases and J 0 bases, leaving 7 bases between the germline ends. Germline V gives CDR1 MDHEN, CDR2 SYDVKM.